The 29 T cell receptor beta chains reported below all come from one sample, sequenced in a study of early T cells in non-severe SARS-CoV-2 infection. A single record per CDR3 protein comes from TCRdb applying MiXCR to the 5' RACE reads. The table shows under 45,000 distinct CDR3 sequences, with about 6.8% occurring only once. The sequencing here drew on whole blood, taken at baseline. These receptors came from an adult who was a healthcare worker with PCR-confirmed SARS-CoV-2 infection or an uninfected control (not recorded which).

Note on this clonotype: One end of the junction varies from germline; a read error may be responsible. The chain has TRBV5-6 and TRBJ1-2; D call uncertain. The CDR3 loop spans 13 amino acids. Per germline, CDR1 SGHDT and CDR2 YYEEEE. The CDR3 is CASSLGLNYGHTF. Written as DNA, the CDR3 is TGTGCCAGCAGCTTGGGGCTCAACTATGGCCACACCTTC.

This clonotype occurred many times. The chain uses TRBV7-2 and TRBJ2-3; 16 bases are a match to TRBD2. The CDR3 spans 22 residues. V trimming: 3 bases; J trimming: 2 bases; junction bases outside the gene matches: 17. Per germline, CDR1 SGHTA and CDR2 FQGNSA. CDR3 in amino acids: CASSFLTTGTSGRAVVTDTQYF. DNA of the CDR3: TGTGCCAGCAGCTTCCTAACTACCGGGACTAGCGGGAGGGCCGTGGTCACAGATACGCAGTATTTT.

This clonotype has a handful of counts. The genes are TRBV2 and TRBJ2-1, with D perhaps TRBD1 (6 bases). V lost 6 bases, J lost 1 base, and 10 bases lay in between. CDR1 SNHLY and CDR2 FYNNEI come from the germline V gene. The CDR3 is 14 amino acids. CDR3 sequence reads: CASSRDTSYNEQFF. DNA of the CDR3: TGTGCCAGCAGCCGGGACACTTCCTACAATGAGCAGTTCTTC. Full variable domain (missing parts from reference TRBV2 and TRBJ2-1): EPEVTQTPSHQVTQMGQEVILRCVPISNHLYFYWYRQILGQKVEFLVSFYNNEISEKSEIFDDQFSVERPDGSNFTLKIRSTKLEDSAMYFCASSRDTSYNEQFFGPGTRLTVL.

Many counts were recorded for this clonotype. The chain has TRBV7-3 and TRBJ2-2, with D possibly being TRBD1 (6 bases). The V end was cut by 2 bases, the J end by 6 bases, with 10 bases between. Germline CDR1 is SGHTA and CDR2 is FQGTGA. The CDR3 has 14 amino acids. CDR3 coding DNA: TGTGCCAGCAGCTTAGGGGGCGTGTCCGGGGAGCTGTTTTTT. It is translated as CASSLGGVSGELFF.

This clonotype has a count of ten or more. This sequence joins TRBV18 and TRBJ2-7; D ambiguous. The CDR3 extends over 16 amino acids. V lost 2 bases to trimming and J lost 3 bases, with 17 bases between them. Germline CDR1 KGHSH, CDR2 LQKENI. Here the CDR3 reads CASSPTPPGPLYEQYF. In nucleotides, the CDR3 is TGTGCCAGCTCACCAACCCCGCCAGGTCCCCTCTACGAGCAGTACTTC. Full variable domain (remainder filled in from reference TRBV18 and TRBJ2-7): NAGVMQNPRHLVRRRGQEARLRCSPMKGHSHVYWYRQLPEEGLKFMVYLQKENIIDESGMPKERFSAEFPKEGPSILRIQQVVRGDSAAYFCASSPTPPGPLYEQYFGPGTRLTVT.

This clonotype was seen repeatedly, ten times or more. The chain combines TRBV6-5 with TRBJ2-7, with 8 bases fitting TRBD2. Germline CDR1 reads MNHEY; CDR2 reads SVGAGI. After removal of 6 bases from V and 4 bases from J, the junction contained 11 bases not matched to a gene. The CDR3 consists of 15 residues. DNA of the CDR3: TGTGCCAGCAGCCCCGGACTAGCAAGTCAATACGAGCAGTACTTC. Translating gives CASSPGLASQYEQYF.

The J gene is TRBJ1-6, the V gene TRBV3-1, with D unresolved. The CDR3 is 14 residues long. The V end was cut by 1 base, the J end by 7 bases, with 8 bases between. Germline V gene sequence: CDR1 LGHDT, CDR2 YNNKEL (reference sequence). This CDR3 reads CASSQVMGNSPLHF. The CDR3, as DNA: TGTGCCAGCAGCCAAGTAATGGGCAATTCACCCCTCCACTTT.

This clonotype showed up many times. The chain uses TRBV7-2 and TRBJ2-1; TRBD2 aligns across 10 bases. Trimming took 3 bases from V and 4 from J; bases not matched to a gene: 3. The CDR3 is 15 amino acids. From germline, CDR1 is SGHTA and CDR2 FQGNSA. The CDR3 spells CASSFEREGYNEQFF. CDR3 nucleotide sequence: TGTGCCAGCAGCTTCGAGCGGGAGGGGTACAATGAGCAGTTCTTC.

This clonotype was seen ten or more times. The chain recombines TRBV7-9 with TRBJ1-2, with TRBD1 identical over 8 bases. CDR3 length equals 14 residues. J gave up 6 bases and V 2 bases, and 5 bases lay outside the gene matches. CDR1 and CDR2 from the germline V gene are SEHNR and FQNEAQ (reference sequence). The CDR3 DNA reads TGTGCCAGCAGCTTACAAGACAGGGGCAATGGCTACACCTTC. This encodes CASSLQDRGNGYTF.

This clonotype was recorded at least ten times. V and J are TRBV27 and TRBJ1-6, with D maybe TRBD1 (5 bases). The CDR3 sequence is 15 residues long. V lost 6 bases and J lost 3, with 12 bases in between. The V gene's germline CDR1 is MNHEY and CDR2 SMNVEV (reference sequence). The CDR3 coding sequence is TGTGCCAGCAGAAACCGGGACCTCTATAATTCACCCCTCCACTTT. Translated: CASRNRDLYNSPLHF.

This clonotype was seen only a few times. V gene TRBV10-3 combines with J gene TRBJ2-2; maybe TRBD2 (5 bases). CDR1 ENHRY and CDR2 SYGVKD come from the germline V gene. The CDR3 totals 15 residues. V was pared by 8 bases and J by 3 bases, with 16 bases between. For the CDR3, the DNA is TGTGCCATCTCCTCGGACTTTTACTACACCGGGGAGCTGTTTTTT. Amino acid sequence: CAISSDFYYTGELFF.

There are many counts of this clonotype. The rearrangement uses TRBV5-1 and TRBJ2-2; the D call may be TRBD1 or TRBD2 (5 bases each). V was cut by 2 bases and J by 5 bases, with 25 bases left in between. This CDR3 is 19 amino acids long. The germline CDR1 and CDR2 sequences are SGHRS and YFSETQ. In nucleotides, the CDR3 is TGCGCCAGCAGCTTCCCTCCCGTGGGGGAACTGAAGCCAACCGGGGAGCTGTTTTTT. It is translated as CASSFPPVGELKPTGELFF.

This clonotype has ten or more counts. The gene calls are TRBV6-1 and TRBJ1-5; perhaps TRBD1 as D (6 bases). Trimming pared 10 bases from V and 7 bases from J, leaving 17 bases between. Germline CDR1 is MNHNS and CDR2 is SASEGT. The CDR3 consists of 13 residues. DNA for the CDR3: TGTGCCACCCACAGGGACCCTGGGCAGCCCCAGCATTTT. As protein: CATHRDPGQPQHF.

In its sample, this clonotype was seen many times. This chain joins TRBV20-1 and TRBJ2-4; 9 bases agree with TRBD2. The CDR3 runs to 18 residues. Trimming removed 3 bases from V and 0 bases from J; junction bases left unmatched: 12. Germline V gene lookup returns CDR1 DFQATT and CDR2 SNEGSKA (reference sequence). The CDR3 is CSASGEGLAFLAKNIQYF. CDR3 sequence (DNA): TGCAGTGCTAGTGGGGAGGGACTAGCATTTCTAGCCAAAAACATTCAGTACTTC.

The V gene is TRBV7-8, the J gene TRBJ2-1; 10 bases are a match to TRBD2. CDR1 is SGHVS, CDR2 FQNEAQ, per germline. The V gene end was trimmed by 5 bases and the J gene end by 4 bases; junction bases not matched to a gene: 5. The CDR3 has 15 residues. The DNA of the CDR3 is TGTGCCAGCAGCGCTGGGACTAGCGATTACAATGAGCAGTTCTTC. It translates to CASSAGTSDYNEQFF. The full variable domain, rest sourced from reference TRBV7-8 and TRBJ2-1, is GAGVSQSPRYKVAKRGQDVALRCDPISGHVSLFWYQQALGQGPEFLTYFQNEAQLDKSGLPSDRFFAERPEGSVSTLKIQRTQQEDSAVYLCASSAGTSDYNEQFFGPGTRLTVL.

V and J are TRBV7-2 and TRBJ2-3; D is perhaps TRBD2 (6 bases). Germline CDR1 is SGHTA and CDR2 is FQGNSA. The V end lost 1 base, the J end lost 10 bases, and 12 bases lay between the germline ends. The CDR3 has 13 amino acids. The CDR3 nucleotides read TGTGCCAGCAGCTTAGATCCAAGGAGGGCGCAGTATTTT. Residues: CASSLDPRRAQYF.

This clonotype was observed many times. The rearrangement links TRBV5-1 to TRBJ1-6; 7 bases are a match to TRBD1. V gave up 4 bases and J gave up 5 bases; unmatched junction bases: 9. This CDR3 has 16 residues. Germline CDR1 and CDR2: SGHRS and YFSETQ. As DNA, the CDR3 is TGCGCCAGCAGCCCGGCAGGAGGACAGGATAATTCACCCCTCCACTTT. Its translation: CASSPAGGQDNSPLHF.

This clonotype rates as medium-sized (0.01 to 0.1%). The chain joins TRBV6-6 to TRBJ1-1; D unclear. The V gene's germline CDR1 is MNHNY and CDR2 SVGAGI (reference sequence). This CDR3 has 13 residues. V was pared by 7 bases and J by 3 bases, with 12 bases between. The CDR3 sequence is CASITNRDTEAFF. The CDR3, as DNA: TGTGCCAGCATCACTAACCGGGACACTGAAGCTTTCTTT.

This clonotype turned up a few times. J is TRBJ2-2 and V is TRBV7-9; TRBD1 matches at 8 bases. The V segment lost 5 bases and the J segment 2 bases; nucleotides outside the gene matches: 13. Per germline, CDR1 SEHNR and CDR2 FQNEAQ (reference sequence). The CDR3 consists of 18 residues. The CDR3 loop reads CASSEGQGFSLNTGELFF. CDR3 nucleotide sequence: TGTGCCAGCAGCGAAGGACAGGGATTCTCGCTCAACACCGGGGAGCTGTTTTTT.

This chain's CDR3 is CSVEDLPPGPGVEQFF. Here the CDR3 DNA reads TGCAGCGTTGAAGATCTTCCCCCGGGCCCAGGGGTTGAGCAGTTCTTC. The chain is built from TRBV29-1 and TRBJ2-1; a possible D gene is TRBD1 (6 bases). The CDR3 covers 16 residues. CDR1 is SQVTM, CDR2 ANQGSEA, per germline. Trimming pared 0 bases from V and 9 bases from J, leaving 21 bases between.

This clonotype was counted at least ten times. The J gene is TRBJ1-5, the V gene TRBV28; D remains unclear. Trimming took off 6 bases at V and 4 bases at J, with 7 bases between the two ends. The CDR3 runs to 12 residues. Germline CDR1 MDHEN, CDR2 SYDVKM. The CDR3 nucleotides are TGTGCCAGCAGGGGCCCGAATCAGCCCCAGCATTTT. As protein: CASRGPNQPQHF.

Only a few counts were recorded for this clonotype. The chain employs TRBV12-3 or TRBV12-4 and TRBJ2-1; D perhaps matches TRBD1 (6 bases). Trimming shortened V by 5 bases and J by 0 bases, and 14 bases separated the two germline ends. The CDR3 covers 16 residues. The CDR3 bases are TGTGCCAGCAGTCCCCAGACAGGAATCTCCTACAATGAGCAGTTCTTC. Amino acids: CASSPQTGISYNEQFF.

This chain uses TRBV5-1 with TRBJ1-1, with 7 bases lining up with TRBD1. Germline V gene lookup returns CDR1 SGHRS and CDR2 YFSETQ. The J segment lost 1 base and the V segment lost 7 bases, leaving 7 bases of the junction unmatched. This CDR3 region has 14 residues. The CDR3: CASGLQGKNTEAFF. As DNA, the CDR3 is TGCGCCAGCGGTCTACAGGGGAAGAACACTGAAGCTTTCTTT.

Ten or more counts support this clonotype. The J gene is TRBJ2-6, the V gene TRBV19; D may be TRBD1 (5 bases). V was pared by 5 bases and J by 2 bases, with 13 bases between. The CDR3 spans 16 residues. Germline values: CDR1 LNHDA, CDR2 SQIVND (reference sequence). The CDR3 loop is CASSENQGTGANVLTF. CDR3 DNA sequence: TGTGCCAGTAGTGAGAACCAGGGCACTGGGGCCAACGTCCTGACTTTC.

This clonotype showed up many times. J is TRBJ1-1 and V is TRBV3-1, with D maybe TRBD1 (5 bases). Deletions cut 5 bases from V and 4 bases from J, with 17 bases between. The germline V gene has CDR1 LGHDT and CDR2 YNNKEL (reference sequence). The CDR3 has 15 residues. The CDR3 DNA follows: TGTGCCAGCAGCGCACGGGGGAGGGCTGGCACTGAAGCTTTCTTT. Protein: CASSARGRAGTEAFF.

This clonotype came up many times. The rearrangement uses TRBV5-4 and TRBJ2-5; D is unresolved. The CDR3 is 14 residues long. Trimming pared 2 bases from V and 5 bases from J, leaving 13 bases between. Per the germline V gene, CDR1 is SGHNT and CDR2 is YYREEE (reference sequence). The CDR3 DNA reads TGTGCCAGCAGCTTACAAGCTCGCCCGGAGACCCAGTACTTC. Its protein is CASSLQARPETQYF.

V is TRBV29-1 and J is TRBJ2-7, with D perhaps TRBD1 or TRBD2 (5 bases each). CDR1 and CDR2 (germline): SQVTM, ANQGSEA. Trimming removed 7 bases from V and 6 bases from J, with 16 bases in between. The CDR3 has 12 residues. DNA for the CDR3: TGCAGCGCCCCGGGACCACTGGGCGAGCAGTACTTC. Residues: CSAPGPLGEQYF.

This chain connects TRBV7-8 to TRBJ2-5; 9 nucleotides match TRBD2. The CDR3 covers 17 residues. V lost 2 bases, J lost 2 bases, and 9 bases stayed unmatched. The germline gives CDR1 SGHVS, CDR2 FQNEAQ. As DNA, the CDR3 is TGTGCCAGCAGCTTAAGGCGGGAGGGCCGAGCTCAAGAGACCCAGTACTTC. Its translation: CASSLRREGRAQETQYF.

This clonotype was counted at least ten times. The J gene is TRBJ2-1, the V gene TRBV4-2; 11 bases align to TRBD2. The V segment lost 4 bases and the J segment 1 base; nucleotides outside the gene matches: 3. This CDR3 contains 16 residues. Germline values: CDR1 LGHNA, CDR2 YNFKEQ. CDR3 in amino acids: CASSPGLAESYNEQFF. CDR3 nucleotides: TGTGCCAGCAGCCCGGGACTAGCGGAGTCCTACAATGAGCAGTTCTTC.